This T cell receptor beta chain was documented in a study of T-cell memory formation after mild COVID-19. Study in general: Among the donors, TCR clusters were largely specific to each donor.

The CDR3 consists of 19 residues. With 7 bases clipped from V and 0 bases from J, the junction kept 15 bases outside the gene matches. Germline lookup yields CDR1 MNHEY and CDR2 SVGAGI. This clonotype was counted ten times or more. TCRdb redid the calling of the 5' RACE reads with MiXCR, one entry per CDR3 protein. The profile shows 560,000 or so distinct CDR3 sequences, 17% of them singletons. The chain links TRBV6-5 to TRBJ2-1, with 10 bases fitting TRBD2. Sequencing was performed on PBMCs or a T cell subset sorted from them (not recorded which). This clonotype was sampled from an adult woman who had mild COVID-19 (a few samples of this study predate the infection). Cell type and time point are not known. The CDR3 DNA is TGTGCCAGCAATCCCCTAGCTCTACGACTAGCGGGCTCCTACAATGAGCAGTTCTTC. It codes for CASNPLALRLAGSYNEQFF.